Listed here are 26 T cell receptor beta chains from one sample, sequenced in a study of blood T cell repertoires in COVID-19. Sequencing was performed with immunoSEQ multiplex PCR; in TCRdb, only in-frame clones are kept and a portion is missing. The sample yields a few hundred thousand clones, around 89% seen once. Sequenced input: peripheral blood. These receptors all stem from a middle-aged woman with acute or convalescent COVID-19.

This clone was picked up one time. V gene TRBV2 combines with J gene TRBJ1-1; D is undetermined. The CDR3 length is 16 residues. V was cut by 6 bases and J by 0 bases, with 17 bases left in between. From germline, CDR1 is SNHLY and CDR2 FYNNEI. The CDR3 region has the DNA TGTGCCAGCAGCCCCCTGGCGTGGGCTATGAACACTGAAGCTTTCTTT. It is translated as CASSPLAWAMNTEAFF.

The J gene is TRBJ1-1, the V gene TRBV10-3; the match to TRBD1 covers 7 bases. CDR1 is ENHRY, CDR2 SYGVKD, per germline. The CDR3 is made up of 14 amino acids. J gave up 4 bases and V 5 bases, and 7 bases lay outside the gene matches. The CDR3 loop is CAISMTGRVTEAFF. The CDR3, as DNA: TGTGCCATCAGTATGACAGGGCGGGTCACTGAAGCTTTCTTT.

The rearrangement uses TRBV6-5 and TRBJ1-3; no reliable D call. Germline CDR1 is MNHEY and CDR2 is SVGAGI. This CDR3 comprises 15 residues. V was clipped by 4 bases and J by 2 bases, with 12 bases between them. CDR3 sequence reads: CASSLGGLAGNTIYF. The DNA of the CDR3 is TGTGCCAGCAGTTTAGGAGGGCTCGCTGGAAACACCATATATTTT.

The chain has TRBV5-5 and TRBJ1-3; no clear D. The CDR3 extends over 17 amino acids. Trimming stripped 1 base from V and 0 bases from J, with 14 bases between. CDR1 and CDR2 from the germline V gene are SGHKS and YYEKEE (reference sequence). In DNA form, the CDR3 reads TGTGCCAGCAGCTTGAGTATCCTCCGTAGCTCTGGAAACACCATATATTTT. Translating it yields CASSLSILRSSGNTIYF.

This CDR3 is CASSKILATRADTQYF. The CDR3 DNA sequence: TGTGCCAGTAGTAAGATACTAGCGACCCGTGCAGATACGCAGTATTTT. This rearrangement joins TRBV19 to TRBJ2-3, with 7 bases that match TRBD2. The germline V gene has CDR1 LNHDA and CDR2 SQIVND (reference sequence). Trimming cost V 4 bases and J 4 bases; bases outside gene matches: 11. The CDR3 consists of 16 residues.

J is TRBJ2-5 and V is TRBV7-3; weak D call: TRBD2 (6 bases). Germline V gene data show CDR1 as SGHTA and CDR2 as FQGTGA. Between the trimmed V and J ends, which lost 2 bases and 2 bases, there was a span of 18 bases. The CDR3 has 17 residues. The CDR3 bases are TGTGCCAGCAGCTTACATTCGGCGGGGAGTAGTCAAGAGACCCAGTACTTC. Translating gives CASSLHSAGSSQETQYF.

The V gene is TRBV15, the J gene TRBJ1-2; TRBD1 aligns across 7 bases. J lost 8 bases, V lost 5 bases, and 8 bases had no gene match. CDR3 size: 13 residues. CDR1 and CDR2 (germline): LNHNV, YYDKDF (reference sequence). The DNA for the CDR3 is TGTGCCACCAGCTCCCGATCGACAGGGGGCTACACCTTC. Its protein product is CATSSRSTGGYTF. Combining the CDR3 with reference TRBV15 and TRBJ1-2 gives the whole variable domain DAMVIQNPRYQVTQFGKPVTLSCSQTLNHNVMYWYQQKSSQAPKLLFHYYDKDFNNEADTPDNFQSRRPNTSFCFLDIRSPGLGDTAMYLCATSSRSTGGYTFGSGTRLTVV.

This chain links TRBV6-5 with TRBJ1-6, with D hard to call. This CDR3 comprises 15 residues. V was shortened by 4 bases and J by 7 bases, with 14 bases between the two germline ends. Germline-derived CDR1 and CDR2 are MNHEY and SVGAGI. The CDR3 bases are TGTGCCAGCAGTTTAAACCCCCGGGGAAATTCACCCCTCCACTTT. Its protein is CASSLNPRGNSPLHF.

The chain employs TRBV3-1 (or the pseudogene TRBV3-2) and TRBJ2-2; 11 bases fit TRBD1. With 4 bases clipped from V and 4 bases from J, the junction kept 8 bases outside the gene matches. Per the germline V gene, CDR1 is LGHDT and CDR2 is YNNKEL (reference sequence). The CDR3 has 17 residues. The CDR3 region has the DNA TGTGCCAGCAGCCGGGTTCCGGGACAGGGGGGCACCGGGGAGCTGTTTTTT. It codes for CASSRVPGQGGTGELFF.

The chain is built from TRBV5-4 and TRBJ1-4, with a tentative D call TRBD1 (5 bases). There are 14 residues in the CDR3. Trimming shortened V by 5 bases and J by 5 bases, and 13 bases separated the two germline ends. Germline-derived CDR1 and CDR2 are SGHNT and YYREEE (reference sequence). This CDR3 is CASSLQGGNEKLFF. DNA for the CDR3: TGTGCCAGCAGTTTGCAGGGCGGCAATGAAAAACTGTTTTTT.

J is TRBJ2-1 and V is TRBV13; no firm D call. V gave up 4 bases and J gave up 10 bases, with 14 bases separating them. The CDR3 is 13 residues long. Germline CDR1 and CDR2: PRHDT and FYEKMQ (reference sequence). In DNA, the CDR3 is TGTGCCAGCAGCTCAACTACCCTTACGGAGCAGTTCTTC. Protein product: CASSSTTLTEQFF.

This CDR3 reads CASSPQQGGELFF. The CDR3 nucleotides read TGTGCCAGCAGCCCTCAGCAGGGCGGGGAGCTGTTTTTT. V and J are TRBV7-3 and TRBJ2-2; TRBD1 is a possible D gene (5 bases). The CDR3 extends over 13 amino acids. Trimming shortened V by 5 bases and J by 7 bases, and 11 bases separated the two germline ends. The germline V gene encodes CDR1 SGHTA and CDR2 FQGTGA.

The CDR3 sequence: CASTPRTGPNYGYTF. DNA of the CDR3: TGTGCCAGTACGCCTCGGACAGGGCCGAACTATGGCTACACCTTC. This chain joins TRBV19 and TRBJ1-2; 8 positions agree with TRBD1. This CDR3 is built from 15 residues. Germline V gene sequence: CDR1 LNHDA, CDR2 SQIVND (reference sequence). Germline trimming cut 7 bases from V and 2 bases from J; bases unmatched to any gene: 9.

The CDR3 DNA reads TGCGCCAGCAGCTCTTGGACAGAGGGGACTGAAGCTTTCTTT. It is translated as CASSSWTEGTEAFF. The chain links TRBV4-1 to TRBJ1-1; a possible D gene is TRBD1 (6 bases). This CDR3 has 14 residues. The germline V gene encodes CDR1 MGHRA and CDR2 YSYEKL. Trimming took 5 bases from V and 5 from J, leaving 15 bases between them.

This clone appeared a single time. The chain carries TRBV10-2 and TRBJ1-1, with D possibly being TRBD1 (6 bases). There are 15 residues in the CDR3. V lost 4 bases, J lost 1 base, and 13 bases lay in between. The germline CDR1 and CDR2 sequences are WSHSY and SAAADI. The CDR3 region is CASSAPGGANTEAFF. The DNA for the CDR3 is TGCGCCAGCAGTGCCCCCGGGGGGGCGAACACTGAAGCTTTCTTT.

This chain uses TRBV7-8 with TRBJ2-5; the D gene is possibly TRBD1 (6 bases). The CDR3 consists of 16 residues. The ends were cut back, 2 bases at V and 0 bases at J, with 13 bases in the middle. Per germline, CDR1 SGHVS and CDR2 FQNEAQ. In DNA form, the CDR3 reads TGTGCCAGCAGCTTACAACCTACAGGGTACCAAGAGACCCAGTACTTC. It specifies CASSLQPTGYQETQYF. Full variable domain (rest looked up from reference TRBV7-8 and TRBJ2-5): GAGVSQSPRYKVAKRGQDVALRCDPISGHVSLFWYQQALGQGPEFLTYFQNEAQLDKSGLPSDRFFAERPEGSVSTLKIQRTQQEDSAVYLCASSLQPTGYQETQYFGPGTRLLVL.

The chain couples TRBV7-9 to TRBJ1-3; D might be TRBD1 (5 bases). Looked up from germline, CDR1 is SEHNR and CDR2 is FQNEAQ (reference sequence). V was pared by 3 bases and J by 4 bases, with 7 bases between. The CDR3 contains 13 residues. The DNA for the CDR3 is TGTGCCAGCAGCTTCAAGGGGGGAAACACCATATATTTT. Its translation: CASSFKGGNTIYF.

The CDR3 here is CASSGTGTGSHTIYF. The CDR3 DNA follows: TGTGCCAGCAGCGGGACCGGGACAGGGAGCCACACCATATATTTT. The chain has TRBV9 and TRBJ1-3, with 9 positions matching TRBD1. The germline V gene has CDR1 SGDLS and CDR2 YYNGEE. The junction had 9 bases not matched to a gene; V was cut back by 3 bases and J by 8 bases. The CDR3 extends over 15 amino acids.

This chain joins TRBV7-9 and TRBJ1-2; 7 bases map to TRBD1. CDR3 length equals 14 residues. J was trimmed by 8 bases and V by 5 bases; bases with no gene match: 11. From germline, CDR1 is SEHNR and CDR2 FQNEAQ (reference sequence). DNA for the CDR3: TGTGCCAGCAGCAACAGGGGAAATTTGCAGGGCTACACCTTC. It translates to CASSNRGNLQGYTF.

This clone has just one count. The CDR3 bases are TGTGCCAGCCCCCCTAGGGGGACAGGGGGTAACGTACGTTGGTGGACCCAGTACTTC. Residues: CASPPRGTGGNVRWWTQYF. The chain recombines TRBV21-1 with TRBJ2-5; the table's D call TRBD1 went unverified against the DNA. TRBV21-1 is termed a pseudogene. This CDR3 has 19 amino acids.

In its sample, this clone was seen once. The chain uses TRBV6-5 and TRBJ2-7; 13 bases agree with TRBD2. J was trimmed by 0 bases and V by 6 bases; bases with no gene match: 2. Germline CDR1 is MNHEY and CDR2 is SVGAGI. CDR3 size: 15 residues. The DNA for the CDR3 is TGTGCCAGCAGAAGGACTAGCGGGAGCTCCTACGAGCAGTACGTC. Protein sequence: CASRRTSGSSYEQYV.

The CDR3 spells CASTRGVGGEKLFF. The DNA of the CDR3 is TGTGCCAGCACCCGGGGGGTAGGTGGTGAAAAACTGTTTTTT. The chain links TRBV5-8 to TRBJ1-4; weak D call: TRBD1 (5 bases). This CDR3 spans 14 amino acids. CDR1 SGHTS and CDR2 YDEGEE come from the germline V gene. Trimming removed 6 bases at V and 7 bases at J, with 16 bases between.

The chain joins TRBV4-2 to TRBJ1-3; a weak D match, TRBD1 (5 bases). Germline V gene lookup returns CDR1 LGHNA and CDR2 YNFKEQ. There are 15 residues in the CDR3. Trimming left V 1 base short and J 8 bases short, with 15 bases between. This CDR3 is CASSQAAGKLDTIYF. In DNA form, the CDR3 reads TGTGCCAGCAGCCAAGCGGCAGGGAAATTGGACACCATATATTTT.

V usage is TRBV5-1 and J usage is TRBJ1-1; D may be TRBD1 (5 bases). Germline values: CDR1 SGHRS, CDR2 YFSETQ. This CDR3 spans 13 amino acids. Deletions cut 0 bases from V and 8 bases from J, with 11 bases between. The CDR3 sequence: CASSLAWGSEAFF. The CDR3 DNA is TGCGCCAGCAGCTTGGCCTGGGGCTCCGAAGCTTTCTTT.

V is TRBV2 and J is TRBJ2-7; D may be TRBD1 (6 bases). Germline values: CDR1 SNHLY, CDR2 FYNNEI. Trimming shortened V by 7 bases and J by 2 bases, and 15 bases separated the two germline ends. This CDR3 is 14 amino acids long. CDR3 region: CASTRGREPYEQYV. In nucleotides, the CDR3 is TGTGCCAGCACCAGGGGCAGGGAACCCTACGAGCAGTACGTC.

The V call is TRBV12-3 or TRBV12-4, the J call TRBJ1-2; D perhaps matches TRBD1 (5 bases). Deletions cut 5 bases from V and 4 bases from J, with 11 bases between. The CDR3 is 13 amino acids. Here the CDR3 DNA reads TGTGCCAGCAGTATTGACAGTTCCTATGGCTACACCTTC. Its protein product is CASSIDSSYGYTF.